These 6 T cell receptor beta chains were sequenced from one sample in a study of CD8+ T cells in alopecia areata listed by TCRdb under 2018. The library relied on the immunoSEQ multiplex PCR assay. For TCR sequencing, RNA was extracted from every sample and reverse transcribed into cDNA to serve as template. This immuneACCESS table, as held by TCRdb, lists in-frame sequences with V and J called but not all clones. Of the missing ones, under half trace to an unresolved V gene in checked studies; the others have no known cause. The sample table holds 130,000 or so clones, of which approximately 90% were seen once. Together, the top ten hold roughly 13% of the sample. The sample's time point label, in plain terms: about four weeks on oral tofacitinib. The treatment or condition label on this specimen signifies: oral pan-JAK inhibitor, 5-10 mg twice daily. Sample: CD8+ T cells sorted from blood, taken at week 4, from a patient treated with tofacitinib. These receptors all stem from a human donor with alopecia areata.

This clone was counted between two and nine times. The V call is TRBV6-1, the J call TRBJ2-7, with D possibly TRBD2 on 6 matching bases. CDR1 and CDR2 from the germline V gene are MNHNS and SASEGT. V lost 1 base and J lost 0, with 10 bases in between. This CDR3 spans 15 amino acids. The CDR3 bases are TGTGCCAGCAGTGAAGGCCCTAGCGTCTCCTACGAGCAGTACTTC. Its protein product is CASSEGPSVSYEQYF.

The chain uses TRBV4-1 and TRBJ1-2; a possible D gene is TRBD1 (5 bases). Germline assignment: CDR1 MGHRA and CDR2 YSYEKL. This CDR3 contains 17 residues. The V gene lost 1 base and the J gene lost 4 bases, with 19 bases spanning the gap. The CDR3 is CASSQAPVTGGPYGYTF. Here the CDR3 DNA reads TGCGCCAGCAGCCAAGCCCCCGTCACCGGGGGTCCCTATGGCTACACCTTC.

This chain connects TRBV30 to TRBJ2-3; 7 nucleotides agree with TRBD1. The CDR3 has 12 residues. V was clipped by 2 bases and J by 7 bases; unmatched bases: 3. CDR1 and CDR2 from the germline V gene are GTSNPN and SVGIG (reference sequence). The CDR3 here is CAWSQQGNTQYF. The CDR3 coding sequence is TGTGCCTGGAGTCAACAGGGGAATACGCAGTATTTT.

This clone was counted a single time. This rearrangement joins TRBV7-6 to TRBJ2-3, with D perhaps TRBD1 (5 bases). Trimming took off 3 bases at V and 0 bases at J, with 19 bases between the two ends. The CDR3 runs to 18 residues. Germline V gene sequence: CDR1 SGHVS, CDR2 FNYEAQ. CDR3 DNA: TGTGCCAGCAGCTTGCCTATGAGACAGTCAACTAGCACAGATACGCAGTATTTT. This gives the protein CASSLPMRQSTSTDTQYF.

The gene calls are TRBV30 and TRBJ2-2; D not certain. CDR3 size: 13 residues. Per germline, CDR1 GTSNPN and CDR2 SVGIG (reference sequence). V was trimmed by 4 bases and J by 1 base, leaving 7 bases between them. CDR3: CAWTAVNTGELFF. The CDR3, as DNA: TGTGCCTGGACCGCGGTGAACACCGGGGAGCTGTTTTTT.

CDR3 amino acids: CASSLTGNNQPQHF. CDR3 in DNA: TGTGCCAGCAGCCTCACAGGGAACAATCAGCCCCAGCATTTT. The rearrangement links TRBV5-5 to TRBJ1-5; D might be TRBD1 (6 bases). The CDR3 consists of 14 residues. V was shortened by 4 bases and J by 3 bases, with 11 bases between the two germline ends. CDR1 and CDR2 (germline): SGHKS, YYEKEE (reference sequence).